Shown below are 31 T cell receptor beta chains from a single sample sequenced in a study of glioma-infiltrating T cells (dated by TCRdb to 2016 to 2018). Sequencing was performed on an Illumina MiSeq. The iRepertoire nested amplicon-rescue multiplex PCR (arm-PCR) platform was used to amplify TCR alpha and beta CDR3 regions from RNA. TCRdb trimmed the raw reads at Q25, called clones with MiXCR and kept productive beta chains. Under each unique CDR3 protein, matching rows form one entry showing the most common genes and DNA. For this sample there are about 89,000 distinct CDR3 sequences; 20% to 25% appear just once. Jointly, the top ten make up about 6.7% of the sample. Sequenced input: glioma tissue, nonneoplastic brain tissue, or PBMCs (not recorded which). The receptor set was obtained from a human donor with low-grade glioma or glioblastoma, undergoing nonglioma brain surgery, or in good health (not recorded which).

This clonotype was counted ten times or more. This chain connects TRBV19 to TRBJ2-1, with TRBD2 identical over 11 bases. The CDR3 totals 16 residues. In germline, CDR1 is LNHDA, CDR2 SQIVND (reference sequence). The V gene end was trimmed by 6 bases and the J gene end by 1 base; junction bases not matched to a gene: 5. For the CDR3, the DNA is TGTGCCAGTAGCTTTAGCGGGGGGGCATCCTACAATGAGCAGTTCTTC. It is translated as CASSFSGGASYNEQFF.

With regard to this clonotype: This may come from a read error, since a much larger clone is one base off. The chain carries TRBV2 and TRBJ2-7; tentatively, D is TRBD1 (7 bases). The CDR3 covers 13 residues. Germline loops: CDR1 SNHLY, CDR2 FYNNEI. CDR3 protein: CASQEGAGYGQYF. Written as DNA, the CDR3 is TGTGCCAGCCAGGAGGGGGCGGGTTACGGGCAGTACTTC. Based on the CDR3 plus reference TRBV2 and TRBJ2-7, the full variable domain is EPEVTQTPSHQVTQMGQEVILRCVPISNHLYFYWYRQILGQKVEFLVSFYNNEISEKSEIFDDQFSVERPDGSNFTLKIRSTKLEDSAMYFCASQEGAGYGQYFGPGTRLTVT.

This clonotype was observed at least ten times. In DNA form, the CDR3 reads TGTGCCAGCAGCTTAGATAACAACCTTAGCAATCAGCCCCAGCATTTT. Protein product: CASSLDNNLSNQPQHF. The chain recombines TRBV7-8 with TRBJ1-5; no clear D. This CDR3 has 16 residues. Germline CDR1 SGHVS, CDR2 FQNEAQ. V was trimmed by 1 base and J by 0 bases, leaving 10 bases between them.

This clonotype was seen at least ten times. V and J are TRBV10-3 and TRBJ2-7; TRBD2 aligns across 10 bases. Trimming took 1 base from V and 4 from J; bases not matched to a gene: 10. CDR1 is ENHRY and CDR2 is SYGVKD in the germline V gene. The CDR3 runs 17 residues. The CDR3 region has the DNA TGTGCCATCAGTGAGTTACCCAGCGGGAGGGCCGGATACGAGCAGTACTTC. Translating it yields CAISELPSGRAGYEQYF.

Turning to this clonotype: A much more abundant neighbour one base away suggests this may be a read error. This chain links TRBV24-1 with TRBJ1-2; D unclear. Germline CDR1 reads KGHDR; CDR2 reads SFDVKD. The CDR3 extends over 13 amino acids. CDR3 amino acids: CATSDGGPEGYAF. In nucleotides, the CDR3 is TGTGCCACCAGTGATGGAGGCCCAGAGGGCTACGCCTTC.

This clonotype was observed at least ten times. The CDR3 reads CSASAQIQETQYF. The CDR3 DNA follows: TGCAGTGCTAGTGCCCAGATACAAGAGACCCAGTACTTC. V usage is TRBV20-1 and J usage is TRBJ2-5; D ambiguous. V was cut by 3 bases and J by 2 bases, with 10 bases left in between. There are 13 residues in the CDR3. Germline V CDR1 and CDR2: DFQATT, SNEGSKA (reference sequence).

This clonotype appeared many times. This chain uses TRBV6-6 with TRBJ1-5; D is uncertain. V dropped 2 bases and J dropped 11 bases, with 10 bases sitting between them. Germline CDR1 and CDR2: MNHNY and SVGAGI (reference sequence). The CDR3 extends over 12 amino acids. The CDR3, as DNA: TGTGCCAGCAGTTACGGGCGGGAGGCCCAGCATTTT. Translation: CASSYGREAQHF.

A few counts support this clonotype. The chain uses TRBV29-1 and TRBJ2-5; possibly TRBD2 for D (5 bases). Trimming took off 5 bases at V and 5 bases at J, with 15 bases between the two ends. The CDR3 covers 13 residues. Germline V gene data show CDR1 as SQVTM and CDR2 as ANQGSEA. The CDR3 nucleotides read TGCAGCGTTTCTGTCTCGACGGGGGAGACCCAGTACTTC. Its translation is CSVSVSTGETQYF.

This clonotype was recorded only once. A much larger clone sits a single nucleotide away, making a read error possible. The chain uses TRBV7-9 and TRBJ1-1; the D gene is possibly TRBD1 (5 bases). This CDR3 has 15 amino acids. Germline V gene sequence: CDR1 SEHNR, CDR2 FQNEAQ (reference sequence). DNA of the CDR3: TGTGCCAGCAGCCCGAAAGGAAGGGTGGGGACTGGAGCTTTCTTT. Translation: CASSPKGRVGTGAFF.

The chain uses TRBV29-1 and TRBJ1-3, with D maybe TRBD1 (5 bases). The CDR3 totals 14 residues. Trimming took 0 bases from V and 2 from J, leaving 8 bases between them. Looked up from germline, CDR1 is SQVTM and CDR2 is ANQGSEA. As DNA, the CDR3 is TGCAGCGTTGAAGACAGCAGGGCTGGAAACACCATATATTTT. Translating it yields CSVEDSRAGNTIYF.

This clonotype appeared many times. The V call is TRBV27, the J call TRBJ2-5; possible D gene TRBD2, 7 bases. Trimming took off 6 bases at V and 2 bases at J, with 19 bases between the two ends. Germline assignment: CDR1 MNHEY and CDR2 SMNVEV (reference sequence). The CDR3 extends over 16 amino acids. This CDR3 reads CASRPRWGGPQETQYF. CDR3 sequence (DNA): TGTGCCAGCAGACCCCGCTGGGGGGGGCCACAAGAGACCCAGTACTTC.

This clonotype has a single count. The chain combines TRBV7-8 with TRBJ2-1; tentatively, D is TRBD1 or TRBD2 (6 bases each). CDR1 is SGHVS and CDR2 is FQNEAQ in the germline V gene. Trimming took off 0 bases at V and 10 bases at J, with 10 bases between the two ends. The CDR3 runs 13 residues. The CDR3 DNA reads as TGTGCCAGCAGCTTAGCAGGGGGGCGCGAGCAGTTCTTC. Translated, it gives CASSLAGGREQFF. Full variable domain (outside the CDR3, taken from reference TRBV7-8 and TRBJ2-1): GAGVSQSPRYKVAKRGQDVALRCDPISGHVSLFWYQQALGQGPEFLTYFQNEAQLDKSGLPSDRFFAERPEGSVSTLKIQRTQQEDSAVYLCASSLAGGREQFFGPGTRLTVL.

This clonotype appeared a few times. The rearrangement joins TRBV11-2 to TRBJ2-2; the match to TRBD2 covers 9 bases. The length of the CDR3 is 17 residues. Losses at the gene ends were 1 base for V and 7 bases for J; bases not matched to a gene: 10. Germline V lookup: CDR1 SGHAT, CDR2 FQNNGV. CDR3 region: CASSLAPLAGKVGELFF. CDR3 nucleotides: TGTGCCAGCAGCTTAGCTCCCCTAGCGGGAAAGGTCGGGGAGCTGTTTTTT.

This clonotype was seen ten or more times. CDR3 residues: CASRRTSGRALGTDTQYF. The CDR3 DNA reads as TGTGCCAGCAGACGAACTAGCGGGAGGGCTCTAGGCACAGATACGCAGTATTTT. This chain links TRBV6-1 with TRBJ2-3, with 13 bases identical to TRBD2. V shed 6 bases, J shed 1 base, and the junction held 10 bases outside the gene matches. The CDR3 sequence is 18 residues long. Germline V gene data show CDR1 as MNHNS and CDR2 as SASEGT.

Comment on this clonotype: This may arise from a read error, as a much more abundant clone is one base away. The chain combines TRBV12-3 or TRBV12-4 with TRBJ1-1; D unclear. The CDR3 loop spans 17 amino acids. The ends were cut back, 4 bases at V and 6 bases at J, with 24 bases in the middle. CDR3 in amino acids: CASSSISPGPKGAEAFF. The CDR3 region has the DNA TGTGCCAGCAGTTCAATCTCGCCGGGCCCTAAGGGCGCTGAAGCTTTCTTT.

This sequence joins TRBV19 and TRBJ2-7; 8 nucleotides align to TRBD2. Germline-derived CDR1 and CDR2 are LNHDA and SQIVND (reference sequence). The ends lost 4 bases at V and 6 bases at J; junction bases unmatched: 8. The CDR3 spans 14 residues. The CDR3 DNA sequence: TGTGCCAGTAGTAAAGAAGCGGGAGTAACCGAGCAGTACTTC. Translation gives CASSKEAGVTEQYF.

This clonotype is termed medium-sized. The chain joins TRBV27 to TRBJ1-1; possibly TRBD1 for D (5 bases). From germline, CDR1 is MNHEY and CDR2 SMNVEV (reference sequence). The CDR3 spans 13 residues. V shed 3 bases and J shed 5 bases, with 10 bases lying between them. CDR3 in amino acids: CASSLRQGTEAFF. The CDR3 DNA reads as TGTGCCAGCAGTTTGAGGCAGGGAACTGAAGCTTTCTTT.

About this clonotype itself: The junction departs from germline at one end; a sequencing error may be responsible. V gene TRBV5-1 combines with J gene TRBJ2-7; D might be TRBD1 (8 bases). Germline CDR1 reads SGHRS; CDR2 reads YFSETQ. This CDR3 has 16 residues. CDR3 DNA: TGCGCCAGCAGCTCAACTGCCCTGACAGGGGACTACGAGCAGAACTTC. Encoded protein: CASSSTALTGDYEQNF.

Many counts were recorded for this clonotype. The chain carries TRBV18 and TRBJ1-2; TRBD1 agrees at 8 bases. This CDR3 is 15 amino acids long. Germline V CDR1 and CDR2: KGHSH, LQKENI. Losses at the gene ends were 3 bases for V and 6 bases for J; bases not matched to a gene: 9. CDR3 in DNA: TGTGCCAGCTCACCCCAACAGGGGGAGCGGGATGGCTACACCTTC. Its translation is CASSPQQGERDGYTF.

This clonotype was recorded many times. The chain uses TRBV28 and TRBJ2-5; the D gene is possibly TRBD2 (5 bases). This CDR3 is built from 13 residues. Germline CDR1 reads MDHEN; CDR2 reads SYDVKM. V was pared by 6 bases and J by 1 base, with 9 bases between. Here the CDR3 DNA reads TGTGCCAGCAGCCCGGGGATCCAAGAGACCCAGTACTTC. Its protein product is CASSPGIQETQYF.

A few counts support this clonotype. J is TRBJ2-7 and V is TRBV5-1; 7 bases map to TRBD2. Per the germline V gene, CDR1 is SGHRS and CDR2 is YFSETQ. The CDR3 consists of 16 residues. V gave up 0 bases and J gave up 1 base; unmatched junction bases: 7. The CDR3 DNA reads as TGCGCCAGCAGCTTGGAAGCGCTAGCGGCGTCCTACGAGCAGTACTTC. Its protein is CASSLEALAASYEQYF. Together with reference TRBV5-1 and TRBJ2-7, the CDR3 gives the full variable domain: KAGVTQTPRYLIKTRGQQVTLSCSPISGHRSVSWYQQTPGQGLQFLFEYFSETQRNKGNFPGRFSGRQFSNSRSEMNVSTLELGDSALYLCASSLEALAASYEQYFGPGTRLTVT.

V and J are TRBV29-1 and TRBJ1-1, with 7 bases matching TRBD1. CDR1 and CDR2 from the germline V gene are SQVTM and ANQGSEA. V lost 4 bases and J lost 4; bases outside the gene matches: 9. The CDR3 runs to 14 residues. The CDR3 DNA reads as TGCAGCGTTGGTCCGAGACAGGGTTTCACTGAAGCTTTCTTT. This translates into CSVGPRQGFTEAFF.

In this sample, this clonotype turned up many times. V gene TRBV20-1 combines with J gene TRBJ2-5; D is uncertain. V lost 7 bases and J lost 0, with 12 bases in between. The CDR3 length is 13 residues. Germline-derived CDR1 and CDR2 are DFQATT and SNEGSKA (reference sequence). The CDR3 loop is CSVRNKNQETQYF. The CDR3, as DNA: TGCAGTGTCAGGAATAAGAACCAAGAGACCCAGTACTTC.

This clonotype has a count of ten or more. The chain uses TRBV18 and TRBJ2-3, with D perhaps matching TRBD1 (5 bases). The germline V gene has CDR1 KGHSH and CDR2 LQKENI. Trimming stripped 6 bases from V and 4 bases from J, with 14 bases between. The CDR3 is 14 residues long. CDR3 residues: CASSKSQGADTQYF. DNA for the CDR3: TGTGCCAGCTCTAAAAGTCAAGGGGCAGATACGCAGTATTTT.

This clonotype was counted at least ten times. The V and J genes are TRBV6-1 and TRBJ2-6; TRBD1 is a possible D gene (5 bases). V lost 7 bases and J 4 bases, leaving 8 bases between the germline ends. The CDR3 has 13 residues. Germline V gene sequence: CDR1 MNHNS, CDR2 SASEGT. CDR3 nucleotides: TGTGCCAGCATGGGGCCCGGGGCCAACGTCCTGACTTTC. Its translation is CASMGPGANVLTF.

The chain carries TRBV9 and TRBJ2-7; TRBD2 might be the D (5 bases). V was shortened by 0 bases and J by 0 bases, with 13 bases between the two germline ends. Germline values: CDR1 SGDLS, CDR2 YYNGEE. CDR3 length equals 16 residues. CDR3 amino acids: CASSVGLLQPSYEQYF. CDR3 DNA: TGTGCCAGCAGCGTAGGACTACTTCAACCCTCCTACGAGCAGTACTTC.

This clonotype was detected many times. V usage is TRBV6-1 and J usage is TRBJ1-2; 8 bases map to TRBD1. Unmatched junction bases numbered 9, after V lost 5 bases and J lost 4 bases. The CDR3 sequence is 15 residues long. Germline V gene lookup returns CDR1 MNHNS and CDR2 SASEGT. The DNA for the CDR3 is TGTGCCAGCAGTACCCGGGACAGGATATCCTATGGCTACACCTTC. Residues: CASSTRDRISYGYTF.

Details on this clonotype: A much larger clone sits a single nucleotide away, making a read error possible. The chain couples TRBV7-2 to TRBJ2-3; D call uncertain. Trimming took off 2 bases at V and 1 base at J, with 7 bases between the two ends. The V gene's germline CDR1 is SGHTA and CDR2 FQGNSA. The CDR3 sequence is 14 residues long. This CDR3 is CASSLMVGTDTQYF. The DNA of the CDR3 is TGTGCCAGCAGCTTAATGGTGGGCACAGATACGCAGTATTTT.

This clonotype was recorded once. A read error may be the cause here, since a much bigger clone is one base away. V is TRBV29-1 and J is TRBJ1-5; possible D gene TRBD1, 5 bases. CDR1 is SQVTM and CDR2 is ANQGSEA in the germline V gene. With 1 base removed from V and 8 bases from J, the gap between germline ends came to 18 bases. CDR3 length: 15 amino acids. The CDR3 is CSVEALGGGWEPQHF. The CDR3 DNA sequence: TGCAGCGTTGAAGCCCTAGGCGGGGGATGGGAGCCCCAGCATTTT. Together with reference TRBV29-1 and TRBJ1-5, the CDR3 gives the full variable domain: SAVISQKPSRDICQRGTSLTIQCQVDSQVTMMFWYRQQPGQSLTLIATANQGSEATYESGFVIDKFPISRPNLTFSTLTVSNMSPEDSSIYLCSVEALGGGWEPQHFGDGTRLSIL.

V is TRBV2 and J is TRBJ1-1; weak D call: TRBD1 (5 bases). V lost 6 bases, J lost 0 bases, and 17 bases lay in between. Germline V gives CDR1 SNHLY, CDR2 FYNNEI. The CDR3 has 16 amino acids. CDR3 amino acids: CASSATGRPMNTEAFF. For the CDR3, the DNA is TGTGCCAGCAGCGCTACGGGACGGCCGATGAACACTGAAGCTTTCTTT.

This clonotype came up many times. This rearrangement joins TRBV6-1 to TRBJ1-2, with 7 bases identical to TRBD1. The J segment lost 6 bases and the V segment lost 10 bases, leaving 11 bases of the junction unmatched. Per the germline V gene, CDR1 is MNHNS and CDR2 is SASEGT. The CDR3 loop spans 13 amino acids. The CDR3 spells CANRNRGNNGYTF. CDR3 sequence (DNA): TGTGCCAACCGAAACAGGGGTAATAATGGCTACACCTTC.